The clone carrying this T cell receptor (beta chain) has at least ten counts. Its antigen remains unknown. This specimen belongs to a study of neurological immune-mediated disorders. TCRdb reanalysed the 5' RACE reads using MiXCR and keeps one entry per CDR3 protein. The sample has roughly 60,000 distinct CDR3 sequences, roughly 4% seen once. This CDR3 has 18 amino acids. CDR1 is SGHTA and CDR2 is FQGNSA in the germline V gene. Trimming stripped 2 bases from V and 6 bases from J, with 24 bases between. The study, taken as a whole, reports: Among 34 multiple sclerosis patients, phylogenetic grouping put the repertoires of 18 into a single related-CDR3 cluster, a possible signature.

This clonotype was sampled from a woman aged 50 to 60 with multiple sclerosis. Sequencing input: PBMCs. This chain links TRBV7-2 with TRBJ2-3; weak D call: TRBD2 (5 bases). The CDR3 loop is CASSLNTLARQRRDTQYF. The DNA for the CDR3 is TGTGCCAGCAGCTTAAACACCCTAGCAAGACAACGGAGGGATACGCAGTATTTT.